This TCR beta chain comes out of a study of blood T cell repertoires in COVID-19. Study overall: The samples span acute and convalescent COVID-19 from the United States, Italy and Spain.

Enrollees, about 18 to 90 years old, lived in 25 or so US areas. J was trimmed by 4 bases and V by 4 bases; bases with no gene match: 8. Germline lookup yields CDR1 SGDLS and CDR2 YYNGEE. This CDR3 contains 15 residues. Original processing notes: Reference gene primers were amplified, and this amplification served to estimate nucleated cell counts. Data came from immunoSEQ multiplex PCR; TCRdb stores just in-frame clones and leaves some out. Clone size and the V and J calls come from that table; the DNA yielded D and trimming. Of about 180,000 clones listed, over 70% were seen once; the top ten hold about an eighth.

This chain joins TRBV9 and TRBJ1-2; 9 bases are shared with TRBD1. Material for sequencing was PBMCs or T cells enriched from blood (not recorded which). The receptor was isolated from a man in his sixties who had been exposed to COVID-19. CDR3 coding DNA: TGTGCCAGCAGCCCCTCGGGACAGGGTATCTATGGCTACACCTTC. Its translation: CASSPSGQGIYGYTF.